The 30 T cell receptor beta chains below come from one sample, sequenced in a study of shared clonotypes between healthy human individuals. Here immunoSEQ multiplex PCR was the method, and the copy in TCRdb shows in-frame clones only, minus some. The sample records some 2.1 million clones, roughly 96% being singletons. The sample was naive CD4+ T cells sorted from blood. Subset reported: CD45RA+ positively selected. These receptors were obtained from a man younger than 35 in good health.

The chain has TRBV5-1 and TRBJ1-3; 7 nucleotides line up with TRBD1. Germline V gene sequence: CDR1 SGHRS, CDR2 YFSETQ. CDR3 length equals 14 residues. With V trimmed by 3 bases and J by 2 bases, 2 bases remained unmatched. CDR3 sequence reads: CASSSTGPGNTIYF. The DNA of the CDR3 is TGCGCCAGCAGCTCGACAGGGCCTGGAAACACCATATATTTT.

The chain links TRBV6-1 to TRBJ1-5; maybe TRBD1 (6 bases). The CDR3 sequence is 15 residues long. Looked up from germline, CDR1 is MNHNS and CDR2 is SASEGT. The V gene lost 5 bases and the J gene lost 4 bases, with 15 bases spanning the gap. This CDR3 is CASSQNRDKNQPQHF. CDR3 nucleotide sequence: TGTGCCAGCAGTCAAAACCGGGACAAAAATCAGCCCCAGCATTTT.

V gene TRBV9 combines with J gene TRBJ1-3; 8 nucleotides line up with TRBD1. The ends lost 0 bases at V and 5 bases at J; junction bases unmatched: 10. The CDR3 extends over 17 amino acids. Germline loops: CDR1 SGDLS, CDR2 YYNGEE. The CDR3 reads CASSVATGQGARNTIYF. CDR3 sequence (DNA): TGTGCCAGCAGCGTAGCTACGGGGCAGGGGGCGAGAAACACCATATATTTT. The complete variable domain, with remaining parts taken from reference TRBV9 and TRBJ1-3, reads DSGVTQTPKHLITATGQRVTLRCSPRSGDLSVYWYQQSLDQGLQFLIQYYNGEERAKGNILERFSAQQFPDLHSELNLSSLELGDSALYFCASSVATGQGARNTIYFGEGSWLTVV.

This chain uses TRBV7-2 with TRBJ1-1; a weak D match, TRBD1 (6 bases). This CDR3 contains 15 residues. Germline CDR1 SGHTA, CDR2 FQGNSA. The V end was cut by 4 bases, the J end by 1 base, with 13 bases between. CDR3 bases: TGTGCCAGCAGCTCAGACAGGACGGGGAACACTGAAGCTTTCTTT. It codes for CASSSDRTGNTEAFF.

CDR3 loop: CASSPRSRPFYGYTF. The CDR3, as DNA: TGTGCCAGCAGCCCGAGGTCTCGTCCTTTCTATGGCTACACCTTC. The chain employs TRBV28 and TRBJ1-2; no reliable D call. The germline CDR1 and CDR2 sequences are MDHEN and SYDVKM. The V end was cut by 6 bases, the J end by 4 bases, with 18 bases between. The CDR3 length is 15 residues.

The J gene is TRBJ2-1, the V gene TRBV7-2; TRBD2 agrees at 9 bases. Trimming removed 2 bases from V and 3 bases from J; junction bases left unmatched: 2. Germline V gives CDR1 SGHTA, CDR2 FQGNSA. This CDR3 region has 15 residues. The CDR3 loop is CASSLSGGFYNEQFF. CDR3 nucleotides: TGTGCCAGCAGCTTAAGCGGGGGGTTCTACAATGAGCAGTTCTTC.

This chain connects TRBV9 to TRBJ1-6, with 8 bases matching TRBD1. The CDR3 contains 16 residues. The junction had 6 bases not matched to a gene; V was cut back by 0 bases and J by 7 bases. Germline assignment: CDR1 SGDLS and CDR2 YYNGEE. CDR3: CASSVGGQGMNSPLHF. In DNA, the CDR3 is TGTGCCAGCAGCGTAGGTGGACAGGGAATGAATTCACCCCTCCACTTT.

The chain combines TRBV6-1 with TRBJ1-1; possibly TRBD1 for D (5 bases). The germline gives CDR1 MNHNS, CDR2 SASEGT. The CDR3 spans 15 residues. V dropped 10 bases and J dropped 3 bases, with 21 bases sitting between them. The CDR3 is CATLPWGGMDTEAFF. The DNA for the CDR3 is TGTGCCACTCTCCCCTGGGGGGGGATGGACACTGAAGCTTTCTTT.

The chain has TRBV10-3 and TRBJ1-1, with 12 positions matching TRBD1. Germline trimming cut 4 bases from V and 3 bases from J; bases unmatched to any gene: 3. This CDR3 is built from 15 residues. Germline V lookup: CDR1 ENHRY, CDR2 SYGVKD. This CDR3 is CAISGDRGQDTEAFF. The CDR3 DNA sequence: TGTGCCATCAGTGGGGACAGGGGGCAGGACACTGAAGCTTTCTTT.

This rearrangement joins TRBV12-5 to TRBJ2-2; D call uncertain. The V and J ends lost 2 bases and 2 bases respectively, with 12 bases between them. Germline CDR1 and CDR2: LGHNT and FRNRAP. The CDR3 contains 16 residues. The CDR3: CASGLWRLNNTGELFF. The DNA of the CDR3 is TGTGCTAGTGGTTTGTGGAGACTCAATAACACCGGGGAGCTGTTTTTT.

The rearrangement joins TRBV6-1 to TRBJ2-7; a weak D match, TRBD2 (6 bases). CDR1 is MNHNS and CDR2 is SASEGT in the germline V gene. Trimming left V 3 bases short and J 7 bases short, with 13 bases between. The CDR3 has 13 amino acids. The CDR3 is CASSDWRGGEQYF. CDR3 DNA sequence: TGTGCCAGCAGTGACTGGCGGGGTGGAGAGCAGTACTTC.

With regard to this clone: At the DNA level, this CDR3 is encoded by other sequences in the same sample as well. The rearrangement links TRBV28 to TRBJ2-2; no clear D gene. Looked up from germline, CDR1 is MDHEN and CDR2 is SYDVKM. The CDR3 extends over 12 amino acids. The V end was cut by 4 bases, the J end by 4 bases, with 4 bases between. DNA of the CDR3: TGTGCCAGCAGTTCCAGCACCGGGGAGCTGTTTTTT. It yields the protein CASSSSTGELFF. The full variable domain, rest sourced from reference TRBV28 and TRBJ2-2, is DVKVTQSSRYLVKRTGEKVFLECVQDMDHENMFWYRQDPGLGLRLIYFSYDVKMKEKGDIPEGYSVSREKKERFSLILESASTNQTSMYLCASSSSTGELFFGEGSRLTVL.

Details on this clone: This likely comes from a read error, as the CDR3 has no conserved phenylalanine or tryptophan at its end. The chain has TRBV2 and TRBJ1-1; D unclear. This CDR3 has 14 amino acids. Trimming stripped 7 bases from V and 0 bases from J, with 12 bases between. The germline V gene has CDR1 SNHLY and CDR2 FYNNEI. The chain's CDR3 is CASNRVTMNTEAFI. The CDR3 nucleotides are TGTGCCAGCAACCGGGTTACAATGAACACTGAAGCTTTCATT.

The V and J genes are TRBV28 and TRBJ1-1, with D perhaps matching TRBD1 (5 bases). From germline, CDR1 is MDHEN and CDR2 SYDVKM. Deletions cut 9 bases from V and 7 bases from J, with 12 bases between. The CDR3 sequence is 11 residues long. The CDR3 loop reads CASWGEVEAFF. CDR3 bases: TGTGCCAGTTGGGGGGAAGTTGAAGCTTTCTTT.

V usage is TRBV28 and J usage is TRBJ1-2, with unresolved D. Germline V gene lookup returns CDR1 MDHEN and CDR2 SYDVKM. Trimming removed 5 bases from V and 2 bases from J, with 6 bases in between. CDR3 length equals 12 residues. The CDR3 DNA reads as TGTGCCAGCAGTCGACGAAACTATGGCTACACCTTC. It yields the protein CASSRRNYGYTF.

This chain connects TRBV18 to TRBJ2-7; 7 positions match TRBD2. In germline, CDR1 is KGHSH, CDR2 LQKENI. The CDR3 sequence is 15 residues long. With V trimmed by 3 bases and J by 5 bases, 10 bases remained unmatched. The CDR3 loop is CASSPPGREGDEQYF. DNA for the CDR3: TGTGCCAGCTCACCCCCGGGCAGGGAGGGCGACGAGCAGTACTTC. Full variable domain (rest looked up from reference TRBV18 and TRBJ2-7): NAGVMQNPRHLVRRRGQEARLRCSPMKGHSHVYWYRQLPEEGLKFMVYLQKENIIDESGMPKERFSAEFPKEGPSILRIQQVVRGDSAAYFCASSPPGREGDEQYFGPGTRLTVT.

The J gene is TRBJ2-7, the V gene TRBV7-8; possible D gene TRBD1, 6 bases. This CDR3 comprises 15 residues. V was shortened by 2 bases and J by 3 bases, with 14 bases between the two germline ends. Germline V gene sequence: CDR1 SGHVS, CDR2 FQNEAQ. In DNA form, the CDR3 reads TGTGCCAGCAGCTTAATGGACAGAGTCTTCTACGAGCAGTACTTC. Residues: CASSLMDRVFYEQYF.

V gene TRBV6-5 combines with J gene TRBJ1-1; 8 bases line up with TRBD1. The germline gives CDR1 MNHEY, CDR2 SVGAGI. The CDR3 is 15 residues long. The V and J ends lost 4 bases and 1 base, in that order; junction bases with no gene match: 5. The DNA for the CDR3 is TGTGCCAGCAGTTCGCGGACAGGGCCGAACACTGAAGCTTTCTTT. Translating gives CASSSRTGPNTEAFF.

This clone appeared once. The chain recombines TRBV5-4 with TRBJ2-3; D might be TRBD1 (6 bases). The CDR3 contains 14 residues. CDR1 is SGHNT and CDR2 is YYREEE in the germline V gene (reference sequence). Trimming stripped 5 bases from V and 0 bases from J, with 10 bases between. This chain's CDR3 is CASSTGMSTDTQYF. In DNA form, the CDR3 reads TGTGCCAGCAGTACAGGGATGAGCACAGATACGCAGTATTTT.

Here the CDR3 reads CSVENGKYSNQPQHF. The CDR3, as DNA: TGCAGCGTTGAAAACGGGAAATATAGCAATCAGCCCCAGCATTTT. The chain is built from TRBV29-1 and TRBJ1-5; D gene unclear. Germline CDR1 is SQVTM and CDR2 is ANQGSEA. This CDR3 has 15 residues. Trimming removed 2 bases at V and 0 bases at J, with 11 bases between.

This rearrangement joins TRBV28 to TRBJ2-7, with 12 positions matching TRBD1. Trimming cost V 5 bases and J 5 bases; bases outside gene matches: 10. This CDR3 contains 16 residues. The V gene's germline CDR1 is MDHEN and CDR2 SYDVKM. The CDR3 nucleotides read TGTGCCAGCAGTGGGACAGGGGGCATTCCTCACCACGAGCAGTACTTC. Protein: CASSGTGGIPHHEQYF.

This chain connects TRBV19 to TRBJ2-1; D remains unclear. The CDR3 spans 13 residues. Per germline, CDR1 LNHDA and CDR2 SQIVND (reference sequence). V lost 4 bases, J lost 8 bases, and 12 bases lay in between. The CDR3 sequence is CASSNLASYEQFF. CDR3 DNA: TGTGCCAGTAGTAATCTGGCAAGCTATGAGCAGTTCTTC.

This chain joins TRBV25-1 and TRBJ2-3; D is undetermined. Trimming shortened V by 6 bases and J by 2 bases, and 9 bases separated the two germline ends. CDR3 length: 13 amino acids. CDR1 MGHDK and CDR2 SYGVNS come from the germline V gene. CDR3 in amino acids: CASRSQDTDTQYF. CDR3 nucleotides: TGTGCCAGCAGATCCCAGGACACAGATACGCAGTATTTT.

This clone was counted once. The V gene is TRBV7-9, the J gene TRBJ1-1; D uncertain. V lost 1 base, J lost 6 bases, and 6 bases lay in between. The CDR3 is 12 residues long. Germline CDR1 SEHNR, CDR2 FQNEAQ (reference sequence). The CDR3 here is CASSLGQAEAFF. In DNA form, the CDR3 reads TGTGCCAGCAGCTTAGGTCAAGCTGAAGCTTTCTTT.

This chain connects TRBV6-1 to TRBJ1-4, with 8 bases aligning to TRBD1. Germline lookup yields CDR1 MNHNS and CDR2 SASEGT. With 7 bases clipped from V and 14 bases from J, the junction kept 12 bases outside the gene matches. CDR3 length: 13 residues. CDR3 DNA sequence: TGTGCCAGCACGTTGCAGGGGGCCAAATCTCTGTTTTTT. Encoded protein: CASTLQGAKSLFF.

The chain joins TRBV6-5 to TRBJ2-1; D call uncertain. The ends were cut back, 7 bases at V and 3 bases at J, with 4 bases in the middle. Per germline, CDR1 MNHEY and CDR2 SVGAGI. The CDR3 runs 11 residues. The CDR3 coding sequence is TGTGCCAGCAACCACTACAATGAGCAGTTCTTC. Protein sequence: CASNHYNEQFF.

The chain employs TRBV7-8 and TRBJ2-1; D gene uncertain. V lost 2 bases and J lost 8, with 13 bases in between. Germline V gene lookup returns CDR1 SGHVS and CDR2 FQNEAQ. The CDR3 covers 14 residues. The CDR3 nucleotides are TGTGCCAGCAGCTTATCCGGGTTTTCGGATGAGCAGTTCTTC. Protein sequence: CASSLSGFSDEQFF.

The genes are TRBV6-5 and TRBJ1-6; D ambiguous. V lost 0 bases and J 7 bases, leaving 10 bases between the germline ends. CDR1 and CDR2 from the germline V gene are MNHEY and SVGAGI. The CDR3 loop spans 15 amino acids. Here the CDR3 DNA reads TGTGCCAGCAGTTACTCGAGCAGCAACAATTCACCCCTCCACTTT. Amino acids: CASSYSSSNNSPLHF.

Comment on this clone: Other DNA sequences in this specimen translate into the identical CDR3. The rearrangement joins TRBV7-9 to TRBJ1-5, with D maybe TRBD1 (5 bases). The CDR3 runs 15 residues. The germline CDR1 and CDR2 sequences are SEHNR and FQNEAQ (reference sequence). V lost 1 base, J lost 3 bases, and 10 bases lay in between. The CDR3 sequence is CASSLGQGNNQPQHF. In DNA, the CDR3 is TGTGCCAGCAGCTTAGGGCAGGGCAACAATCAGCCCCAGCATTTT.

The chain employs TRBV10-3 and TRBJ2-1, with TRBD2 as a possible D gene (5 bases). Germline lookup yields CDR1 ENHRY and CDR2 SYGVKD. The V and J ends lost 3 bases and 5 bases respectively, with 11 bases between them. The CDR3 is 14 amino acids. In nucleotides, the CDR3 is TGTGCCATCAGTGAAACAGCGGTAGACAATGAGCAGTTCTTC. The encoded protein is CAISETAVDNEQFF.